The source of this T cell receptor (beta chain) is a study of spatial heterogeneity in lung cancer. Germline assignment: CDR1 DFQATT and CDR2 SNEGSKA (reference sequence). The CDR3 has 12 residues. V was clipped by 5 bases and J by 4 bases, with 11 bases between them. Single TCR cDNA molecules each had their own unique molecular identifier. A single record per CDR3 protein comes from TCRdb applying MiXCR to the 5' RACE reads. The sample records roughly 17,000 distinct CDR3 sequences, 9.5% to 10% being singletons. Specified time point: sample taken at primary tumor resection. Study results and limitations: The recorded estimate of tumor T cell coverage is approximately 7.7% for alpha chains and 13% for beta chains. Tumor mutation counts were tracked by expanded intratumoral alpha and beta TCR counts.

There are many counts of this clonotype. The antigen is unknown. Because the library targeted alpha chains, this beta chain is an off-target read whose size means little. This clonotype originated in a female donor with early-stage non-small cell lung cancer. The sample consisted of lung tumor tissue, taken at surgery. This sequence joins TRBV20-1 and TRBJ1-2; D is undetermined. This chain's CDR3 is CSAPLAGYGYTF. DNA for the CDR3: TGCAGTGCTCCTTTGGCGGGCTATGGCTACACCTTC.